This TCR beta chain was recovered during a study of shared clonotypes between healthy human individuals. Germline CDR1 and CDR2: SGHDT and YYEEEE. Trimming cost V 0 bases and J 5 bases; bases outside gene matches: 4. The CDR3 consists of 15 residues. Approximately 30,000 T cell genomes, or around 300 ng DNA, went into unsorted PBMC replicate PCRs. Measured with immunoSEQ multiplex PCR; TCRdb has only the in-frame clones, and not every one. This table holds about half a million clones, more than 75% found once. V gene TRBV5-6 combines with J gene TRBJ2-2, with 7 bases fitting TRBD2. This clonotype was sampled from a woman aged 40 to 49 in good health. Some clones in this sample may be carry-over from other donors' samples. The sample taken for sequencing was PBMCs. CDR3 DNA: TGTGCCAGCAGCTTGGGAGGGAGGGCGACCGGGGAGCTGTTTTTT. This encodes CASSLGGRATGELFF.